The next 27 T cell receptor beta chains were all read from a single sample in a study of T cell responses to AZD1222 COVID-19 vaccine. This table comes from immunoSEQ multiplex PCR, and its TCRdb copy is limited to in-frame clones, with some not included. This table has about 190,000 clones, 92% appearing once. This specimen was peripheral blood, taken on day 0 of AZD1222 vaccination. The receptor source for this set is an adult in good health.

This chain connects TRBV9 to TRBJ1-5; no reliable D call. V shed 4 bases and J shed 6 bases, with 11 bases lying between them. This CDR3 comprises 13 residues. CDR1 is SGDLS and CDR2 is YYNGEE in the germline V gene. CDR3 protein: CASSFDGFQPQHF. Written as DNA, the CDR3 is TGTGCCAGCAGCTTCGACGGGTTTCAGCCCCAGCATTTT.

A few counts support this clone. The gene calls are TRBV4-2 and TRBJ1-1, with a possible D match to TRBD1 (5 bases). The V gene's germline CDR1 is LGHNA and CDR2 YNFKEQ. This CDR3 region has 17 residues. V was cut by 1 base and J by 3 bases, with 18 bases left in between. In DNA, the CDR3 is TGTGCCAGCAGCCAAGGGGGGTGGGGAGGGGCCGACACTGAAGCTTTCTTT. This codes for CASSQGGWGGADTEAFF.

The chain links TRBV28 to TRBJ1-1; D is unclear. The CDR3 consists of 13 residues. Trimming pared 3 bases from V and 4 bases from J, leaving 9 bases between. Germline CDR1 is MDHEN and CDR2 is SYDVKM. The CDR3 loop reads CASSFRAATEAFF. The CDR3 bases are TGTGCCAGCAGTTTTCGGGCCGCCACTGAAGCTTTCTTT.

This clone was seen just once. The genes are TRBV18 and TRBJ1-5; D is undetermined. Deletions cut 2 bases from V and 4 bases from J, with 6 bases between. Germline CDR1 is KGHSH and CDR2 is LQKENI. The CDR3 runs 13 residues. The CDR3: CASSPAENQPQHF. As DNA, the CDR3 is TGTGCCAGCTCACCAGCCGAGAATCAGCCCCAGCATTTT. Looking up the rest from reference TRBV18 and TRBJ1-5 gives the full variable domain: NAGVMQNPRHLVRRRGQEARLRCSPMKGHSHVYWYRQLPEEGLKFMVYLQKENIIDESGMPKERFSAEFPKEGPSILRIQQVVRGDSAAYFCASSPAENQPQHFGDGTRLSIL.

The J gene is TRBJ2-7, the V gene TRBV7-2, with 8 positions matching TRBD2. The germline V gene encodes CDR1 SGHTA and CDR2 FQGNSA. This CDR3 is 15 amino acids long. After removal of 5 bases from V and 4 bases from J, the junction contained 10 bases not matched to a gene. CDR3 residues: CASSPSAGVSYEQYF. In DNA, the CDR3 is TGTGCCAGCAGCCCCTCAGCGGGGGTTAGTTACGAGCAGTACTTC.

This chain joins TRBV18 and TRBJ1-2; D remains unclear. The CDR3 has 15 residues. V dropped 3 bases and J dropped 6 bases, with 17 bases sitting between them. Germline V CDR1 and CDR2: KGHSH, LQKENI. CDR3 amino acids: CASSPRLNSRDGYTF. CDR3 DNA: TGTGCCAGCTCACCTCGCCTGAATTCAAGGGATGGCTACACCTTC.

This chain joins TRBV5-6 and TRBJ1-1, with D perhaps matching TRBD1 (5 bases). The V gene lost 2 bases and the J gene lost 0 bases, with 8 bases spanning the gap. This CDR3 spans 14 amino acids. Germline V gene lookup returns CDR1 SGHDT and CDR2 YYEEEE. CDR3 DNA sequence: TGTGCCAGCAGCTTCGGGACGCTGAACACTGAAGCTTTCTTT. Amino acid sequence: CASSFGTLNTEAFF.

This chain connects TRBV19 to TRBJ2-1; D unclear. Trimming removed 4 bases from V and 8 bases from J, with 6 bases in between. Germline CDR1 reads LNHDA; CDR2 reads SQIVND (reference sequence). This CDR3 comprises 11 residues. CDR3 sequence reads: CASSTRYEQFF. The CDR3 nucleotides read TGTGCCAGTAGTACCAGGTATGAGCAGTTCTTC. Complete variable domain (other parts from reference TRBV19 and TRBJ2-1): DGGITQSPKYLFRKEGQNVTLSCEQNLNHDAMYWYRQDPGQGLRLIYYSQIVNDFQKGDIAEGYSVSREKKESFPLTVTSAQKNPTAFYLCASSTRYEQFFGPGTRLTVL.

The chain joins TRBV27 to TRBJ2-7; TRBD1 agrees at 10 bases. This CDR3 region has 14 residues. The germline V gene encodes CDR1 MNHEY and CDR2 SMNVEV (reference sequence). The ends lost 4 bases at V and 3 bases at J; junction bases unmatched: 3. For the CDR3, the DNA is TGTGCCAGCAGTTACCGGGACAGGGGCTACGAGCAGTACTTC. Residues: CASSYRDRGYEQYF.

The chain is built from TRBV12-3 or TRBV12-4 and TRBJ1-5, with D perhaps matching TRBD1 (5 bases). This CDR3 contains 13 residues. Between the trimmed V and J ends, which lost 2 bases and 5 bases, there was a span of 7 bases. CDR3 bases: TGTGCCAGCAGTTTACAGGGCGATCAGCCCCAGCATTTT. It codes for CASSLQGDQPQHF.

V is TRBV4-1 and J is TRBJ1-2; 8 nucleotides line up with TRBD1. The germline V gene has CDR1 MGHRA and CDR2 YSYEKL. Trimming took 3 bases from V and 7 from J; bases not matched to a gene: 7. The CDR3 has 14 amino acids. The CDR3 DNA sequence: TGCGCCAGCAGCCAGGTTGGACAGGGAGGTGGCTACACCTTC. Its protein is CASSQVGQGGGYTF.

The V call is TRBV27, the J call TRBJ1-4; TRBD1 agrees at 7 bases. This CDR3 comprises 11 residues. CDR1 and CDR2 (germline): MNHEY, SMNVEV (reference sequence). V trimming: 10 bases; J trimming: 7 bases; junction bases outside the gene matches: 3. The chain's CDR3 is CATHRGEKLFF. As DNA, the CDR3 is TGTGCCACCCACAGGGGTGAAAAACTGTTTTTT.

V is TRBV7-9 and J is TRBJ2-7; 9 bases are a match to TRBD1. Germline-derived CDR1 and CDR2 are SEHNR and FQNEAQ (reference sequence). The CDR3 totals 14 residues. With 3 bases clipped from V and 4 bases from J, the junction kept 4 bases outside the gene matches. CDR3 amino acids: CASSFRGQGYEQYF. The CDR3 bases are TGTGCCAGCAGCTTTCGTGGACAGGGGTACGAGCAGTACTTC.

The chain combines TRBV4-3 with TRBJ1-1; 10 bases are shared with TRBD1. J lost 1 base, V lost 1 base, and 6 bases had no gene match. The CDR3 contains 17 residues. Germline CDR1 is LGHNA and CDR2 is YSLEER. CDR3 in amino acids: CASSQGGTGVANTEAFF. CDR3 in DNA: TGCGCCAGCAGCCAAGGGGGGACAGGGGTGGCGAACACTGAAGCTTTCTTT.

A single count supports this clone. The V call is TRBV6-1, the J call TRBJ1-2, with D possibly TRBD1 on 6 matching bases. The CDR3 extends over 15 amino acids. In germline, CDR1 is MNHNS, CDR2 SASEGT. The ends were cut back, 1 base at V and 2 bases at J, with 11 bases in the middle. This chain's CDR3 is CASSEGGTNNYGYTF. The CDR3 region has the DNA TGTGCCAGCAGTGAAGGGGGGACAAACAACTATGGCTACACCTTC.

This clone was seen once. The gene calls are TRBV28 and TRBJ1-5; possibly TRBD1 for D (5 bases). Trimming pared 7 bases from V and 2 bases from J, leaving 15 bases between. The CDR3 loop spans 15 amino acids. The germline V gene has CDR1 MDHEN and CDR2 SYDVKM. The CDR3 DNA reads TGTGCCAGCATCTCTTCCGGGGCTGGCAATCAGCCCCAGCATTTT. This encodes CASISSGAGNQPQHF. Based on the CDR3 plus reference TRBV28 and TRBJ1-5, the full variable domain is DVKVTQSSRYLVKRTGEKVFLECVQDMDHENMFWYRQDPGLGLRLIYFSYDVKMKEKGDIPEGYSVSREKKERFSLILESASTNQTSMYLCASISSGAGNQPQHFGDGTRLSIL.

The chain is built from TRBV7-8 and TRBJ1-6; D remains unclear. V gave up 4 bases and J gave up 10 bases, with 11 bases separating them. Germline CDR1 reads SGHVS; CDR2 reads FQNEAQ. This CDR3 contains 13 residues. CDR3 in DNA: TGTGCCAGCAGCTCCGGGTTTGGGTCACCCCTCCACTTT. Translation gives CASSSGFGSPLHF.

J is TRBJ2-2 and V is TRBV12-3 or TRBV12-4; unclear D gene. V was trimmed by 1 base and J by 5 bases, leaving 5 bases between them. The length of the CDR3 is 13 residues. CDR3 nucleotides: TGTGCCAGCAGTTTAGGTACGACCGGGGAGCTGTTTTTT. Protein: CASSLGTTGELFF.

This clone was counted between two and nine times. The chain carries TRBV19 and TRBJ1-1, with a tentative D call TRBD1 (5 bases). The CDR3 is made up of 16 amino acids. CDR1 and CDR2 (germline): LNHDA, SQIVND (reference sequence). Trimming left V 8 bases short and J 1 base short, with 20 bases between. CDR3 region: CASVGGFGGSNTEAFF. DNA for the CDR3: TGTGCCAGTGTTGGAGGTTTTGGGGGTTCGAACACTGAAGCTTTCTTT.

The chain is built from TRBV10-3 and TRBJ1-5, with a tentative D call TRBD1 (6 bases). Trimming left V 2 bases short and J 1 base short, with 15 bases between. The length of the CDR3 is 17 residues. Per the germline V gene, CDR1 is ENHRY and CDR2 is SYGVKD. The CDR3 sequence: CAISEPYSTGSNQPQHF. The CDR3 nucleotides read TGTGCCATCAGTGAGCCGTATAGTACAGGGAGCAATCAGCCCCAGCATTTT.

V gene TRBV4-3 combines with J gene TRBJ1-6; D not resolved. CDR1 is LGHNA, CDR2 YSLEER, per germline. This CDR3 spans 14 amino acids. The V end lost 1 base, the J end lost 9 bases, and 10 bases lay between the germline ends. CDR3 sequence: CASSQGRPFSPLHF. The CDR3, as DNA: TGCGCCAGCAGCCAAGGTCGACCATTTTCACCCCTCCACTTT.

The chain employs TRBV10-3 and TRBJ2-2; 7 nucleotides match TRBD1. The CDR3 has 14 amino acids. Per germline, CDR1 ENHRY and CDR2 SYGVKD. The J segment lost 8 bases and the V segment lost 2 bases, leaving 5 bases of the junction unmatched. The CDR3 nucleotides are TGTGCCATCAGTGAGATGACAGGGTCTGGGGAGCTGTTTTTT. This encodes CAISEMTGSGELFF.

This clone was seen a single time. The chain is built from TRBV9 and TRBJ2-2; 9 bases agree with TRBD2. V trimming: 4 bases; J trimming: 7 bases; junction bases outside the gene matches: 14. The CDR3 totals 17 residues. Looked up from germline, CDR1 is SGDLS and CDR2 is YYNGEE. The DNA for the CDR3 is TGTGCCAGCAGCCCAGGACTCGCGGGGGGGCCGATCGGGGAGCTGTTTTTT. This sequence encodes CASSPGLAGGPIGELFF.

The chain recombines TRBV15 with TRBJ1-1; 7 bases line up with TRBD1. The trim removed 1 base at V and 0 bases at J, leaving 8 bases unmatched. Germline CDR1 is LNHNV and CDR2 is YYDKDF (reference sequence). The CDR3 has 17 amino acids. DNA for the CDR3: TGTGCCACCAGCAGAGCCCCAACAGGGGCTCTGAACACTGAAGCTTTCTTT. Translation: CATSRAPTGALNTEAFF.

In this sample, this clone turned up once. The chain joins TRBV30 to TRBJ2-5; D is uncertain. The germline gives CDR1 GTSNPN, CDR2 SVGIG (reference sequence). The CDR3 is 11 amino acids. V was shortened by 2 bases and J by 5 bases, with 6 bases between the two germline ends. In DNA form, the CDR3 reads TGTGCCTGGAGTAGACGGGAGACCCAGTACTTC. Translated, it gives CAWSRRETQYF.

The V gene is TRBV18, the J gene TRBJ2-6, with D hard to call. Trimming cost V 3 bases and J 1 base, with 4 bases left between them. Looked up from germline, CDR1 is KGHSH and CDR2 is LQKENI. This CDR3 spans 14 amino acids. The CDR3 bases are TGTGCCAGCTCACCTCAGTCTGGGGCCAACGTCCTGACTTTC. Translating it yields CASSPQSGANVLTF.

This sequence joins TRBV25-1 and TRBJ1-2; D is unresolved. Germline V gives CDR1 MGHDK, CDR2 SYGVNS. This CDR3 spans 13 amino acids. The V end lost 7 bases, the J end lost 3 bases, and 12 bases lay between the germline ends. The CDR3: CASIGGSHYGYTF. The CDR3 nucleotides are TGTGCCAGCATCGGTGGCAGTCACTATGGCTACACCTTC.